Listed below are T cell receptor beta chains from one sample, sequenced in a study of early T cells in non-severe SARS-CoV-2 infection. TCRdb itself ran the 5' RACE reads through MiXCR, one entry per CDR3 protein. The repertoire includes some 25,000 distinct CDR3 sequences, 4.3% of them detected once, and approximately 14% sits in the top ten. The sample was whole blood. The receptor set was obtained from an adult who was a healthcare worker with PCR-confirmed SARS-CoV-2 infection or an uninfected control (not recorded which). Both conserved end residues are trimmed from each CDR3. The order of the fields is V gene, J gene, CDR3 protein.

TRBV27	TRBJ2-7	ASSRRSSYEQY
TRBV20-1	TRBJ1-6	SGFGQNNSPLH
TRBV15	TRBJ2-7	ATSRVAGVAYEQY
TRBV28	TRBJ2-3	ASRPTRTSPDTQY
TRBV4-2	TRBJ2-4	ASSQGQGKGKNIQY
TRBV20-1	TRBJ1-1	SAQQGARSNTEAF
TRBV4-3	TRBJ1-2	ASSQERAATVGYT
TRBV10-3	TRBJ2-2	ATLTGDGRSTGELF
TRBV9	TRBJ1-6	ASSAVGGDSPLH
TRBV12-3/TRBV12-4	TRBJ2-6	ASSPLTGNSGANVLT
TRBV29-1	TRBJ1-2	SVDPSQGDGYT
TRBV7-9	TRBJ2-2	ASNPGTPNTGELF
TRBV7-6	TRBJ2-7	ASIGTSSYEQY
TRBV9	TRBJ2-1	ASSPLAGGSNEQF
TRBV11-2	TRBJ1-4	ASSPFKGENEKLF
TRBV6-4	TRBJ2-3	ASSDGTSDLDTQY
TRBV24-1	TRBJ2-1	ATSDNRDRVSFLGDNEQF
TRBV11-2	TRBJ2-2	ASSSGPLNTGELF
TRBV20-1	TRBJ1-1	SAPIPRAEAF
TRBV10-3	TRBJ1-2	AISSRQGANYGYT
TRBV4-2	TRBJ2-1	ASSQEKWRGRKF
TRBV28	TRBJ2-2	ASSPHLDTGELF
TRBV29-1	TRBJ1-2	SVTGQGLANYGYT
TRBV3-1	TRBJ2-7	ASSQDSPGFYEQY
TRBV7-2	TRBJ2-1	ASSVTSGRYNEQF
TRBV6-6	TRBJ2-1	ATSRDPSYNEQF
TRBV3-1	TRBJ2-1	ASSQEGGGVNEQF
TRBV7-3	TRBJ1-1	ASSSTGGGGTEAF
TRBV9	TRBJ1-1	ASSASTGGGTEAF
TRBV6-2/TRBV6-3	TRBJ2-5	ASKGSETRRETQY
TRBV4-3	TRBJ1-1	ASSQQGWERNTEAF
TRBV21-1	TRBJ2-7	ASSPPGQGVNEQY
TRBV19	TRBJ2-5	ASGLEETQY
TRBV18	TRBJ1-1	ASSRDRAEAF
TRBV7-8	TRBJ2-1	ASSLVGRSGNEQF
TRBV27	TRBJ2-7	ASSFQGARSYEQY
TRBV28	TRBJ2-1	ASRRGGREQF
TRBV4-1	TRBJ1-1	ASSQDLSARPEAF
TRBV14	TRBJ2-7	ASSHRKQGDYSYEQY
TRBV2	TRBJ2-5	ASSAGTGVGETQY
TRBV21-1	TRBJ1-2	ARDGANYGYT
TRBV5-5	TRBJ2-2	ASSLAPQGPGELF
TRBV5-6	TRBJ1-6	ASSLRPISPLH
TRBV12-3/TRBV12-4	TRBJ1-4	ASSLVARGEKLF
TRBV4-2	TRBJ2-7	ASSQAGLDEQY
TRBV28	TRBJ2-5	VSSLPGKQETQY